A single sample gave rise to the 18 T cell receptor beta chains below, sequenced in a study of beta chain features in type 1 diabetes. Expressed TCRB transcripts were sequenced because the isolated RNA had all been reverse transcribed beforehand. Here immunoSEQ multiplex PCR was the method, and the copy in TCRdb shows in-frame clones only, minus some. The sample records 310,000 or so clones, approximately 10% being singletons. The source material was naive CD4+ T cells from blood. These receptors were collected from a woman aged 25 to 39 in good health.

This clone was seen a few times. CDR3 in amino acids: CASSFSGRANTGELFF. CDR3 nucleotides: TGTGCCAGCAGTTTTAGCGGGAGGGCGAACACCGGGGAGCTGTTTTTT. This rearrangement joins TRBV7-2 to TRBJ2-2; 11 positions agree with TRBD2. The CDR3 loop spans 16 amino acids. CDR1 SGHTA and CDR2 FQGNSA come from the germline V gene. With 6 bases clipped from V and 0 bases from J, the junction kept 3 bases outside the gene matches.

CDR3 sequence (DNA): TGTGCCAGCGGTCTCGGTGAGCCCCAGCATTTT. Amino acid sequence: CASGLGEPQHF. This chain uses TRBV28 with TRBJ1-5; unclear D gene. The CDR3 length is 11 residues. V was shortened by 8 bases and J by 8 bases, with 10 bases between the two germline ends. Germline values: CDR1 MDHEN, CDR2 SYDVKM.

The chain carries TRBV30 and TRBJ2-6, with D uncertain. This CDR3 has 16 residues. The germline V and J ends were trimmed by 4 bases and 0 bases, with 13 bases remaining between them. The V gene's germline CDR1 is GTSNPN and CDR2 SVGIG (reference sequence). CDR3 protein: CAWKAGFNSGANVLTF. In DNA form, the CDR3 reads TGTGCCTGGAAGGCAGGTTTTAACTCTGGGGCCAACGTCCTGACTTTC.

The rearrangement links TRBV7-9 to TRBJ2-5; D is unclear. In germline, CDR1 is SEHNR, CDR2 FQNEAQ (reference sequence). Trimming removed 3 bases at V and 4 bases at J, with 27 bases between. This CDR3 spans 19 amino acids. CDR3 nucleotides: TGTGCCAGCAGCTTCGAAGCCGCCTGGGTCGGAGATTTGGGAGAGACCCAGTACTTC. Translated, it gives CASSFEAAWVGDLGETQYF.

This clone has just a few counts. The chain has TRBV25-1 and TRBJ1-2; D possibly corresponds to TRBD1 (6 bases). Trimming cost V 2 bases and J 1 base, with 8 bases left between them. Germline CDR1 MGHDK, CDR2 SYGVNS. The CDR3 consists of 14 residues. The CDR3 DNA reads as TGTGCCAGCAGTGAAGGACAGTTTAACTATGGCTACACCTTC. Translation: CASSEGQFNYGYTF.

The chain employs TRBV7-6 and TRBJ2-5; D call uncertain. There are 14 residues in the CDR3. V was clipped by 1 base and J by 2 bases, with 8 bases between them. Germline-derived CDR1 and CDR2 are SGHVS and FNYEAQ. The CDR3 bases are TGTGCCAGCAGCTTAGGACTGGATCAAGAGACCCAGTACTTC. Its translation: CASSLGLDQETQYF.

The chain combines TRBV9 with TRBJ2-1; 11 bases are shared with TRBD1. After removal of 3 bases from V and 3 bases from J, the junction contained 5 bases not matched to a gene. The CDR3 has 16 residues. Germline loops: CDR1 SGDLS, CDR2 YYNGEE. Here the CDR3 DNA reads TGTGCCAGCAGCGAGGGGGGGACAGGGGGCTACAATGAGCAGTTCTTC. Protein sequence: CASSEGGTGGYNEQFF.

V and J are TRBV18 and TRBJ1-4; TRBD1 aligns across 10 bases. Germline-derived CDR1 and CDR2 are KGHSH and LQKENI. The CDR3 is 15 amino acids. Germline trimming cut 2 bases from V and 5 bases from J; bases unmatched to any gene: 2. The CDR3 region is CASSPKGQGNEKLFF. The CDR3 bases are TGTGCCAGCTCACCAAAGGGACAGGGGAATGAAAAACTGTTTTTT.

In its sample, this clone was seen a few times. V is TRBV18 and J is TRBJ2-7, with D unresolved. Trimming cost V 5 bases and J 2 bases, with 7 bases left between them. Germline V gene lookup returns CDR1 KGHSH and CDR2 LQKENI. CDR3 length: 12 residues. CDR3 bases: TGTGCCAGCTCAGCCCAGACCTACGAGCAGTACTTC. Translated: CASSAQTYEQYF.

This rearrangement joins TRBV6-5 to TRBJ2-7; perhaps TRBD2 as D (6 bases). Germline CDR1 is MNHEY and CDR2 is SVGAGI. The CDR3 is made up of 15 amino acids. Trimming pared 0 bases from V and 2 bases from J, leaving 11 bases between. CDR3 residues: CASSYSPTRTYEQYF. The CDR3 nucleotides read TGTGCCAGCAGTTACTCGCCGACTAGAACCTACGAGCAGTACTTC.

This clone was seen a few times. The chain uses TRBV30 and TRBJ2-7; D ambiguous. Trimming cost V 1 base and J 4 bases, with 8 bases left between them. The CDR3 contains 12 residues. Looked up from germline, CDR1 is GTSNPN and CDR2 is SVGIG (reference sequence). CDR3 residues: CAWSAQLYEQYF. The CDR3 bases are TGTGCCTGGAGTGCCCAACTGTACGAGCAGTACTTC.

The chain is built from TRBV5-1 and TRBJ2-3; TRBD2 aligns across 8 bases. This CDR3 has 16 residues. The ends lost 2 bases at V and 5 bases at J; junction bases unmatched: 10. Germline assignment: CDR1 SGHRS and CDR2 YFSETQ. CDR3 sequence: CASSLTSGSRRDTQYF. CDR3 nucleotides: TGCGCCAGCAGCTTAACTAGCGGTTCGAGGAGAGATACGCAGTATTTT. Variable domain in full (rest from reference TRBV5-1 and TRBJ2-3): KAGVTQTPRYLIKTRGQQVTLSCSPISGHRSVSWYQQTPGQGLQFLFEYFSETQRNKGNFPGRFSGRQFSNSRSEMNVSTLELGDSALYLCASSLTSGSRRDTQYFGPGTRLTVL.

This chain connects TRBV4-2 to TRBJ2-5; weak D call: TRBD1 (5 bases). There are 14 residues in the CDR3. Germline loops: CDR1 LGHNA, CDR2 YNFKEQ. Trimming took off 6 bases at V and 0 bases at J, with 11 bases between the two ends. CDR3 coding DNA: TGTGCCAGCAGTAGGGGCAGGGACCAAGAGACCCAGTACTTC. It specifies CASSRGRDQETQYF.

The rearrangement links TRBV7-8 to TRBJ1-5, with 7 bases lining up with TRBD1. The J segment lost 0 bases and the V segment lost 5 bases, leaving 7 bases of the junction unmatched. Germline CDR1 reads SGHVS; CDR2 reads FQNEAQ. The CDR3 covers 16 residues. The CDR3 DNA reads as TGTGCCAGCAGCCCATCACAGGGGTATAGCAATCAGCCCCAGCATTTT. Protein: CASSPSQGYSNQPQHF. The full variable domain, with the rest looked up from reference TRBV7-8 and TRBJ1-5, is GAGVSQSPRYKVAKRGQDVALRCDPISGHVSLFWYQQALGQGPEFLTYFQNEAQLDKSGLPSDRFFAERPEGSVSTLKIQRTQQEDSAVYLCASSPSQGYSNQPQHFGDGTRLSIL.

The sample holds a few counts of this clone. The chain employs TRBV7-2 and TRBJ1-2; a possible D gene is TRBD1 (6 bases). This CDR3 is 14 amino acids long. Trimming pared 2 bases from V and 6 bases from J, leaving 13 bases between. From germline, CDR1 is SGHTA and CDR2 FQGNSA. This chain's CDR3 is CASSLRRQGNGYTF. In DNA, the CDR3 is TGTGCCAGCAGCTTAAGACGCCAGGGGAATGGCTACACCTTC.

This CDR3 reads CASRIQGAPYEQYF. CDR3 nucleotide sequence: TGTGCCAGCAGAATACAGGGGGCCCCCTACGAGCAGTACTTC. This sequence joins TRBV7-2 and TRBJ2-7, with 9 bases lining up with TRBD1. The germline V gene encodes CDR1 SGHTA and CDR2 FQGNSA. After removal of 6 bases from V and 2 bases from J, the junction contained 5 bases not matched to a gene. The CDR3 runs 14 residues.

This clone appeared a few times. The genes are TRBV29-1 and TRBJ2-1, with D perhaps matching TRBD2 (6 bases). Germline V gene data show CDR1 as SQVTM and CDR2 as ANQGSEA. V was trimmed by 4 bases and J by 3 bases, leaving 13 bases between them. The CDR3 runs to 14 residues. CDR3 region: CSVAVWGDYNEQFF. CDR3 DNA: TGCAGCGTTGCGGTTTGGGGGGACTACAATGAGCAGTTCTTC.

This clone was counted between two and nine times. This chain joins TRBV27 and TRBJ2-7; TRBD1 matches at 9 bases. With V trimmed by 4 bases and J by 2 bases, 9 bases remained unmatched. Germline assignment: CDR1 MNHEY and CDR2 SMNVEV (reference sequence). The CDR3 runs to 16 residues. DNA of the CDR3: TGTGCCAGCAGTTCCGGGACAGGGAAGAGAACCTACGAGCAGTACTTC. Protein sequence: CASSSGTGKRTYEQYF.